The entry that follows covers one TCR beta chain sequence. This clonotype was seen repeatedly, ten times or more. This clone's antigen is unknown. No clone much larger than this one lies a single base away; base qualities are absent. This sample was taken from a study of human T cells and chemical hapten exposure (dated by TCRdb to about 2021). Broadly, across the study: Libraries were pooled for sequencing, and per-sample TCR yields varied mainly because of small differences in library volumes within the pool. The study tracked peripheral blood TCR repertoire changes in vivo during primary and secondary sensitization to the hapten diphenylcyclopropenone (DPC) in alopecia patients. For every blood RNA sample, sequencing covered both the TCR alpha and TCR beta chains. Summary of the overall study and its limitations: The number of TCRs above 1 in 1000 frequency did not change with DPC sensitization; there was no evidence of global repertoire structure alterations. After repeated subsampling, changes were observed in the strength of the expansion versus patch-test correlation and in the threshold at which the correlation became significant.

The library was generated by RACE. The sequencer was a NextSeq 500. During library preparation, unique molecular identifiers were attached to individual cDNA molecules so that TCRs could be counted in a quantitative, reproducible way. Processing in the source paper ran as follows. The median number of TCRs per sample was around 96,000, ranging from roughly 20,000 to 690,600. V, J and CDR3 annotation of the TCR reads was performed with the Decombinator software suite. For the PS versus PT1 abundance plots, all samples were subsampled to the same number of TCRs (28,000). Expanded TCRs were defined as absent before sensitization and observed at least eight times at the 2-week time point. TCRdb reanalyzed the raw reads on its own, using fastp at Q25 for trimming and MiXCR for clone calling, and kept in-frame beta chains. Each CDR3 protein appears once, grouped with its most common genes and DNA. TCRdb assigned the V and J calls; the authors' analysis was not used. The sample includes about 65,000 distinct CDR3 sequences, with around 6.1% observed a single time. Together, the top ten hold under 4.5% of the sample.

Reading the label with the study, this specimen's time point is: healthy volunteer bleed at 6 weeks. Total RNA was extracted from unfractionated whole blood that had been collected in Tempus Blood RNA tubes. Roughly 5 healthy volunteers served as TCR sequencing controls and were bled at day 0, 2 weeks and 6 weeks. The CDR3 runs 12 amino acids, cysteine and phenylalanine included. Only the CDR3 DNA is retained, 36 bases long and in frame from the first base. The junction carries 13 bases between V and J, which are trimmed by 10 bases and 7 bases respectively. Reading the germline V gene gives CDR1 ENHRY and CDR2 SYGVKD.

The sample taken for sequencing was whole blood. The clonotype comes from a female donor in good health. Some clones in this sample may be carry-over from other donors' samples. Recombination linked TRBV10-3 to TRBJ1-4; TRBD1 is possibly the D segment (6 matching bases). Read as DNA, the sequence is TGTGCCACCCGGACAGAAGGTGAAAAACTGTTTTTT. This is translated as CATRTEGEKLFF.